Presented here are 2 T cell receptor beta chains from one specimen sequenced in a study of blood T cell repertoires in COVID-19. The table came from immunoSEQ multiplex PCR; TCRdb's copy has only in-frame clones and leaves some out. Of about 390,000 clones in the sample, approximately 87% were seen once. Sequencing was carried out using PBMCs or T cells enriched from blood (not recorded which). Receptors originate from a woman in her 50s who had recovered from COVID-19.

The rearrangement joins TRBV28 to TRBJ2-7, with D possibly being TRBD1 (5 bases). Germline V gene data show CDR1 as MDHEN and CDR2 as SYDVKM. This CDR3 contains 14 residues. The ends were cut back, 2 bases at V and 2 bases at J, with 10 bases in the middle. For the CDR3, the DNA is TGTGCCAGCAGTTTAGGGCAGGGCGCCTACGAGCAGTACTTC. This sequence encodes CASSLGQGAYEQYF.

A single count supports this clone. The chain couples TRBV30 to TRBJ1-4, with a possible D match to TRBD1 (5 bases). Germline V gives CDR1 GTSNPN, CDR2 SVGIG (reference sequence). CDR3 length equals 13 residues. V was pared by 4 bases and J by 4 bases, with 10 bases between. In DNA form, the CDR3 reads TGTGCCTGGACACCGGGACTTAATGAAAAACTGTTTTTT. This encodes CAWTPGLNEKLFF.